This record concerns one T cell receptor (beta chain) sequence. Its antigen is unknown. This CDR3 is built from 21 residues. V trimming: 1 base; J trimming: 3 bases; junction bases outside the gene matches: 20. Germline CDR1 reads LGHDT; CDR2 reads YNNKEL (reference sequence). This sample stems from a study of T cell responses to AZD1222 COVID-19 vaccine. Study results and caveats: Elevations in Spike-specific TCR breadth and depth followed administration of two AZD1222 doses.

Only in-frame clones appear in the TCRdb table, and some are missing; sequencing was by immunoSEQ multiplex PCR. The table has 95,000 to 100,000 clones, 70% to 90% seen once; the top ten hold more than 8.5%. Sequencing was performed on peripheral blood, taken 28 days after the second AZD1222 dose. The chain couples TRBV3-1 (or the pseudogene TRBV3-2) to TRBJ2-3; 9 bases are a match to TRBD2. The receptor's source is an adult who received the AZD1222 COVID-19 vaccine. As DNA, the CDR3 is TGTGCCAGCAGCCAAGTGATACTGCGGGGGGGCCTTTCGAGCTTGACAGATACGCAGTATTTT. Its protein product is CASSQVILRGGLSSLTDTQYF.